This passage covers 23 T cell receptor beta chains from one sample sequenced in a study of CD8+CD57+ T cells in acquired aplastic anemia. Genomic DNA served as template for TCR beta VDJ and CDR3 profiling. Via MiXCR, TCRdb re-called the reads, giving one row per CDR3 protein. The table has 150,000 to 160,000 distinct CDR3 sequences, 40% to 65% seen once; the top ten hold more than 10%. Those patients picked for sequencing had displayed CD8+CD57+ cell expansion on flow cytometry. The specimen was sorted CD4+, CD8+, or CD8+CD57+ T cells (not recorded which) from PBMCs. These TCRs come from a human donor with aplastic anemia.

This clonotype showed up just a few times. The chain has TRBV20-1 and TRBJ2-3; D is ambiguous. Looked up from germline, CDR1 is DFQATT and CDR2 is SNEGSKA (reference sequence). The V and J ends lost 2 bases and 2 bases respectively, with 5 bases between them. This CDR3 has 12 residues. The CDR3 here is CSARILTDTQYF. The DNA of the CDR3 is TGCAGTGCTAGAATCCTCACAGATACGCAGTATTTT.

J is TRBJ1-4 and V is TRBV27; D is unresolved. The CDR3 has 15 residues. CDR1 is MNHEY and CDR2 is SMNVEV in the germline V gene (reference sequence). The germline V and J ends were trimmed by 4 bases and 3 bases, with 12 bases remaining between them. CDR3: CASSSGIFANEKLFF. CDR3 DNA sequence: TGTGCCAGCAGTTCTGGGATCTTCGCTAATGAAAAACTGTTTTTT.

The J gene is TRBJ2-7, the V gene TRBV4-2; TRBD2 might be the D (5 bases). The CDR3 loop spans 13 amino acids. Germline V gene sequence: CDR1 LGHNA, CDR2 YNFKEQ. V was pared by 0 bases and J by 6 bases, with 9 bases between. The CDR3 coding sequence is TGTGCCAGCAGCCAAGATAAAGGACTCGAGCAGTACTTC. Its protein product is CASSQDKGLEQYF.

This rearrangement joins TRBV7-6 to TRBJ2-5; D unresolved. The V end lost 1 base, the J end lost 0 bases, and 9 bases lay between the germline ends. This CDR3 has 15 residues. CDR1 SGHVS and CDR2 FNYEAQ come from the germline V gene. The CDR3 sequence is CASSLVQAYQETQYF. Written as DNA, the CDR3 is TGTGCCAGCAGCTTAGTGCAGGCGTACCAAGAGACCCAGTACTTC.

At least ten counts were recorded for this clonotype. The V call is TRBV3-1, the J call TRBJ2-5, with 8 bases lining up with TRBD1. The CDR3 is made up of 16 amino acids. J lost 5 bases, V lost 0 bases, and 8 bases had no gene match. Germline CDR1 LGHDT, CDR2 YNNKEL (reference sequence). CDR3 nucleotides: TGTGCCAGCAGCCAAGATGGGCCAGGGGGCGACGAGACCCAGTACTTC. It translates to CASSQDGPGGDETQYF.

This clonotype was counted only a few times. The chain has TRBV7-2 and TRBJ1-1; D not certain. The germline V and J ends were trimmed by 6 bases and 6 bases, with 11 bases remaining between them. The CDR3 is 12 residues long. Germline V gene lookup returns CDR1 SGHTA and CDR2 FQGNSA. The CDR3 region is CASSTGVPEAFF. DNA for the CDR3: TGTGCCAGCAGTACCGGGGTCCCTGAAGCTTTCTTT.

The rearrangement joins TRBV10-3 to TRBJ2-1, with 7 nucleotides matching TRBD2. Germline V gives CDR1 ENHRY, CDR2 SYGVKD. The CDR3 has 15 residues. Trimming at V came to 3 bases and at J to 8 bases, leaving 10 bases not matched to a gene. The CDR3 protein is CAISDREGPSDEQFF. The CDR3 DNA is TGTGCCATCAGTGATAGGGAGGGCCCGTCAGATGAGCAGTTCTTC.

This clonotype was recorded at least ten times. The rearrangement links TRBV6-5 to TRBJ1-2, with no clear D. The CDR3 contains 15 residues. CDR1 MNHEY and CDR2 SVGAGI come from the germline V gene. Deletions cut 0 bases from V and 3 bases from J, with 11 bases between. This CDR3 is CASSYSQAFDYGYTF. The CDR3 nucleotides read TGTGCCAGCAGTTACTCGCAAGCCTTTGACTATGGCTACACCTTC.

About this clonotype: The conserved final phenylalanine or tryptophan is absent from the CDR3, which likely points to a read error. V usage is TRBV4-3 and J usage is TRBJ2-6, with D possibly being TRBD2 (5 bases). The germline V and J ends were trimmed by 3 bases and 4 bases, with 10 bases remaining between them. Germline values: CDR1 LGHNA, CDR2 YSLEER. The CDR3 has 15 amino acids. CDR3 sequence reads: CASSQRVSGANVLTL. In DNA form, the CDR3 reads TGCGCCAGCAGCCAGCGGGTGTCCGGGGCCAACGTCCTGACTCTC.

As to this clonotype: Mismatch with germline at one junction end may stem from a read error. V gene TRBV7-7 combines with J gene TRBJ2-1; D possibly matches TRBD1 or TRBD2 (5 bases each). Germline lookup yields CDR1 SSHAT and CDR2 FNYEAQ (reference sequence). This CDR3 is 15 amino acids long. CDR3 in amino acids: CASSPGTTHIDEQFF. CDR3 DNA: TGTGCTAGCAGCCCAGGGACGACCCACATCGATGAGCAGTTCTTC.

V is TRBV19 and J is TRBJ2-7; either TRBD1 or TRBD2 may supply D (5 bases each). Trimming took off 6 bases at V and 5 bases at J, with 17 bases between the two ends. The CDR3 has 14 amino acids. Per germline, CDR1 LNHDA and CDR2 SQIVND (reference sequence). CDR3 bases: TGTGCCAGTAGGGGAGACAGACGCTACGACGAGCAGTACTTC. Translated: CASRGDRRYDEQYF.

Details on this clonotype: This may arise from a read error, as a much more abundant clone is one base away. This chain connects TRBV3-1 to TRBJ2-7; D is unclear. The CDR3 has 13 residues. CDR1 LGHDT and CDR2 YNNKEL come from the germline V gene (reference sequence). Trimming removed 0 bases at V and 5 bases at J, with 8 bases between. The CDR3 sequence is CASSQDLVDEQYF. CDR3 in DNA: TGTGCCAGCAGCCAAGATCTAGTGGACGAGCAGTACTTC.

In its sample, this clonotype was seen a few times. This sequence joins TRBV19 and TRBJ2-3, with 8 bases that match TRBD2. The CDR3 totals 15 residues. CDR1 is LNHDA, CDR2 SQIVND, per germline (reference sequence). Losses at the gene ends were 5 bases for V and 5 bases for J; bases not matched to a gene: 9. As DNA, the CDR3 is TGTGCCAGTAGTGTACGGGCGGGGGGACTAGATACGCAGTATTTT. Its protein is CASSVRAGGLDTQYF. The entire variable domain, with the rest obtained from reference TRBV19 and TRBJ2-3, is as follows: DGGITQSPKYLFRKEGQNVTLSCEQNLNHDAMYWYRQDPGQGLRLIYYSQIVNDFQKGDIAEGYSVSREKKESFPLTVTSAQKNPTAFYLCASSVRAGGLDTQYFGPGTRLTVL.

Many counts were recorded for this clonotype. The chain recombines TRBV7-6 with TRBJ2-3, with a tentative D call TRBD2 (5 bases). Looked up from germline, CDR1 is SGHVS and CDR2 is FNYEAQ. Trimming removed 0 bases at V and 5 bases at J, with 12 bases between. The CDR3 has 15 residues. CDR3 coding DNA: TGTGCCAGCAGCTTAGCTGGACCTGAGGGAGATACGCAGTATTTT. Translated: CASSLAGPEGDTQYF.

This clonotype was observed many times. The gene calls are TRBV6-5 and TRBJ2-7, with a tentative D call TRBD2 (5 bases). The CDR3 contains 13 residues. V was trimmed by 2 bases and J by 4 bases, leaving 9 bases between them. The germline V gene encodes CDR1 MNHEY and CDR2 SVGAGI. The CDR3 protein is CASSYRGEYEQYF. The DNA of the CDR3 is TGTGCCAGCAGTTACCGTGGGGAGTACGAGCAGTACTTC.

This clonotype was detected many times. V and J are TRBV20-1 and TRBJ2-4; D ambiguous. This CDR3 has 13 amino acids. V was pared by 1 base and J by 8 bases, with 12 bases between. Germline CDR1 DFQATT, CDR2 SNEGSKA (reference sequence). In DNA, the CDR3 is TGCAGTGCTAGAGGCCTCGGAGAGGACATTCAGTACTTC. Translating gives CSARGLGEDIQYF.

V gene TRBV15 combines with J gene TRBJ2-5; the D gene could be TRBD1 or TRBD2 (7 bases each). This CDR3 region has 13 residues. Trimming cost V 6 bases and J 6 bases, with 14 bases left between them. The germline V gene has CDR1 LNHNV and CDR2 YYDKDF (reference sequence). The CDR3 reads CATRAGGVKTQYF. DNA for the CDR3: TGTGCCACCAGGGCAGGGGGGGTCAAGACCCAGTACTTC.

About this clonotype: A much bigger clone sits one base away, suggesting this may be a read error. The genes are TRBV4-1 and TRBJ1-6; 7 nucleotides agree with TRBD1. There are 18 residues in the CDR3. With V trimmed by 4 bases and J by 0 bases, 9 bases remained unmatched. Germline V gives CDR1 MGHRA, CDR2 YSYEKL. In DNA form, the CDR3 reads TGCGCCAGCAGCCTAGGGCCAGGGGGAAGCTCCTATAATTCACCCCTCCACTTT. Amino acids: CASSLGPGGSSYNSPLHF.

The table lists this clonotype with many counts. This chain connects TRBV9 to TRBJ1-3, with unresolved D. V gave up 3 bases and J gave up 6 bases, with 10 bases separating them. Per germline, CDR1 SGDLS and CDR2 YYNGEE. This CDR3 comprises 13 residues. CDR3: CASSGRRENTIYF. The CDR3, as DNA: TGTGCCAGCAGCGGGAGGAGGGAAAACACCATATATTTT.

This clonotype was seen repeatedly, ten times or more. The V call is TRBV7-6, the J call TRBJ2-1, with 7 bases that match TRBD1. The germline V gene encodes CDR1 SGHVS and CDR2 FNYEAQ. This CDR3 spans 13 amino acids. V dropped 6 bases and J dropped 3; count of bases not matched to a gene: 2. CDR3 residues: CASSGTVYNEQFF. The CDR3 DNA is TGTGCCAGCAGTGGGACAGTCTACAATGAGCAGTTCTTC.

This clonotype was observed many times. The genes are TRBV4-3 and TRBJ1-3, with D possibly matching TRBD1 (5 bases). The ends were cut back, 0 bases at V and 7 bases at J, with 16 bases in the middle. Germline V gives CDR1 LGHNA, CDR2 YSLEER. CDR3 length equals 16 residues. CDR3 residues: CASSQEAQGRRNTIYF. The CDR3 bases are TGCGCCAGCAGCCAAGAAGCCCAGGGTAGGAGGAACACCATATATTTT.

The chain has TRBV19 and TRBJ1-2, with D uncertain. The CDR3 runs 10 residues. Germline V gene data show CDR1 as LNHDA and CDR2 as SQIVND (reference sequence). Between the trimmed V and J ends, which lost 6 bases and 8 bases, there was a span of 7 bases. CDR3 DNA: TGTGCCAGTAGGGCGGAGGGCTACACCTTC. This gives the protein CASRAEGYTF.

A note on this clonotype: Compared with germline, one end of the junction differs, possibly owing to a read error. V is TRBV10-3 and J is TRBJ2-7; D remains ambiguous. The CDR3 sequence is 13 residues long. Germline-derived CDR1 and CDR2 are ENHRY and SYGVKD. CDR3 in DNA: TGTGCCATCAGCGAGTTATCTACGGTTGAGCAGTACTTC. Protein: CAISELSTVEQYF.